What follows are 23 T cell receptor beta chains derived from one specimen sequenced in a study of cytomegalovirus exposure and HLA in healthy donors. Use of 60 Vbeta and 13 Jbeta primers characterized the PCR. Clones were sequenced by immunoSEQ multiplex PCR, and TCRdb holds only the in-frame ones, with some missing. The sample consists of some 180,000 clones, about 82% of them appearing once. Specimen: PBMCs. Source of these receptors: a man between 18 and 29 years old in good health and CMV-seronegative.

The rearrangement uses TRBV27 and TRBJ1-2; 7 nucleotides line up with TRBD1. The germline V gene has CDR1 MNHEY and CDR2 SMNVEV (reference sequence). The CDR3 extends over 14 amino acids. V was clipped by 3 bases and J by 3 bases; unmatched bases: 4. Here the CDR3 DNA reads TGTGCCAGCAGTTTGAAGGGGGCCGACTATGGCTACACCTTC. Translated, it gives CASSLKGADYGYTF.

This chain links TRBV5-1 with TRBJ2-5, with 10 bases lining up with TRBD2. The CDR3 has 16 residues. CDR1 and CDR2 from the germline V gene are SGHRS and YFSETQ. The trim removed 0 bases at V and 1 base at J, leaving 3 bases unmatched. The DNA of the CDR3 is TGCGCCAGCAGCTTGGACAGCGGGGGGGCCCAAGAGACCCAGTACTTC. Protein product: CASSLDSGGAQETQYF.

This chain links TRBV10-3 with TRBJ1-2; D is perhaps TRBD1 (6 bases). This CDR3 comprises 13 residues. CDR1 ENHRY and CDR2 SYGVKD come from the germline V gene. V was clipped by 0 bases and J by 4 bases, with 6 bases between them. The CDR3 DNA follows: TGTGCCATCAGTGAGTCGACAGGCTATGGCTACACCTTC. Protein product: CAISESTGYGYTF.

The chain uses TRBV10-1 and TRBJ2-1; 10 nucleotides match TRBD2. The CDR3 covers 15 residues. V lost 6 bases to trimming and J lost 7 bases; unmatched junction nucleotides: 9. CDR1 and CDR2 (germline): WNHNN, SYGVQD (reference sequence). The CDR3 DNA reads as TGCGCCAGCAGCCCAACTAGCGGGGCGGGGAATGAGCAGTTCTTC. As protein: CASSPTSGAGNEQFF.

The rearrangement links TRBV28 to TRBJ2-7, with 8 bases aligning to TRBD2. Looked up from germline, CDR1 is MDHEN and CDR2 is SYDVKM. The V and J ends lost 3 bases and 7 bases, in that order; junction bases with no gene match: 11. The length of the CDR3 is 15 residues. The CDR3 region is CASSLLAGVLGEQYF. In nucleotides, the CDR3 is TGTGCCAGCAGTTTGCTAGCGGGCGTCCTGGGGGAGCAGTACTTC.

The genes are TRBV4-2 and TRBJ1-6; weak D call: TRBD1 (5 bases). The CDR3 has 15 residues. Germline V gene data show CDR1 as LGHNA and CDR2 as YNFKEQ. V lost 0 bases, J lost 9 bases, and 12 bases lay in between. CDR3 loop: CASSQEGTGGSPLHF. The CDR3 DNA reads as TGTGCCAGCAGCCAAGAGGGAACCGGGGGTTCACCCCTCCACTTT.

This chain connects TRBV14 to TRBJ2-5, with TRBD2 matching 8 bases. CDR3 size: 14 residues. V shed 4 bases, J shed 7 bases, and the junction held 8 bases outside the gene matches. CDR1 is SGHDN, CDR2 FVKESK, per germline. The CDR3 nucleotides read TGTGCCAGCAGCCCCGGCAGCCGGGGGGGGACCCAGTACTTC. As protein: CASSPGSRGGTQYF. Variable domain in full (rest from reference TRBV14 and TRBJ2-5): EAGVTQFPSHSVIEKGQTVTLRCDPISGHDNLYWYRRVMGKEIKFLLHFVKESKQDESGMPNNRFLAERTGGTYSTLKVQPAELEDSGVYFCASSPGSRGGTQYFGPGTRLLVL.

This chain connects TRBV5-4 to TRBJ1-5, with TRBD1 matching 10 bases. Germline CDR1 is SGHNT and CDR2 is YYREEE (reference sequence). The ends lost 4 bases at V and 5 bases at J; junction bases unmatched: 6. The CDR3 consists of 15 residues. CDR3 in DNA: TGTGCCAGCAGCAGGGGGACAGGGGAAGATCAGCCCCAGCATTTT. It is translated as CASSRGTGEDQPQHF.

Only a few counts were recorded for this clone. This rearrangement joins TRBV27 to TRBJ2-5; TRBD1 agrees at 9 bases. CDR3 length: 15 residues. The germline CDR1 and CDR2 sequences are MNHEY and SMNVEV (reference sequence). After removal of 6 bases from V and 11 bases from J, the junction contained 16 bases not matched to a gene. The CDR3 loop reads CASSPRTGAGGEQYF. The DNA for the CDR3 is TGTGCCAGCAGCCCCCGGACAGGGGCAGGGGGTGAGCAGTACTTC.

This clone was seen a few times. The chain joins TRBV7-6 to TRBJ2-1, with D possibly matching TRBD1 (6 bases). CDR3 size: 14 residues. V lost 3 bases, J lost 7 bases, and 13 bases lay in between. CDR1 is SGHVS, CDR2 FNYEAQ, per germline. For the CDR3, the DNA is TGTGCCAGCAGCTTTGGGGGCCCGGGGAATGAGCAGTTCTTC. Protein product: CASSFGGPGNEQFF.

CDR3 in DNA: TGCGCCAGCAGCCGTCCCGCCGGCGGGAGGGCCACAGATACGCAGTATTTT. Translated: CASSRPAGGRATDTQYF. The V and J genes are TRBV4-1 and TRBJ2-3; 9 bases agree with TRBD2. Per germline, CDR1 MGHRA and CDR2 YSYEKL. CDR3 length: 17 amino acids. V was pared by 4 bases and J by 2 bases, with 10 bases of the junction left unmatched.

This chain connects TRBV11-2 to TRBJ2-7, with D perhaps matching TRBD2 (5 bases). Germline values: CDR1 SGHAT, CDR2 FQNNGV. CDR3 size: 15 residues. The V end lost 3 bases, the J end lost 4 bases, and 16 bases lay between the germline ends. CDR3 residues: CASSFPRARVYEQYF. Written as DNA, the CDR3 is TGTGCCAGCAGCTTCCCTAGGGCGCGGGTATACGAGCAGTACTTC.

The chain links TRBV19 to TRBJ1-2; 7 nucleotides match TRBD1. The CDR3 is 15 amino acids. CDR1 and CDR2 from the germline V gene are LNHDA and SQIVND (reference sequence). Trimming took 7 bases from V and 1 from J; bases not matched to a gene: 9. CDR3 loop: CASTVQGTGNYGYTF. CDR3 coding DNA: TGTGCCAGTACCGTACAGGGGACCGGTAACTATGGCTACACCTTC.

The V and J genes are TRBV28 and TRBJ2-3, with 7 bases identical to TRBD1. V lost 6 bases and J lost 9; bases outside the gene matches: 3. Germline lookup yields CDR1 MDHEN and CDR2 SYDVKM. CDR3 size: 11 residues. The CDR3 DNA reads as TGTGCCAGCAGCCCGGGACAGACGCAGTATTTT. Residues: CASSPGQTQYF.

The chain links TRBV5-1 to TRBJ2-3; D gene uncertain. The CDR3 covers 11 residues. Germline CDR1 is SGHRS and CDR2 is YFSETQ. Trimming took off 0 bases at V and 11 bases at J, with 7 bases between the two ends. The CDR3 region is CASSLETEQYF. DNA for the CDR3: TGCGCCAGCAGCTTGGAAACAGAGCAGTATTTT.

This chain uses TRBV6-6 with TRBJ2-7; 7 nucleotides match TRBD2. The CDR3 has 12 residues. CDR1 MNHNY and CDR2 SVGAGI come from the germline V gene (reference sequence). The junction had 5 bases not matched to a gene; V was cut back by 6 bases and J by 6 bases. CDR3: CASSRREGEQYF. CDR3 coding DNA: TGTGCCAGCAGCCGCAGGGAGGGCGAGCAGTACTTC.

This clone was seen a single time. Mismatch with germline at one junction end may stem from a read error. This chain joins TRBV7-9 and TRBJ1-1; D perhaps matches TRBD1 (5 bases). CDR3 length equals 12 residues. Germline CDR1 SEHNR, CDR2 FQNEAQ (reference sequence). CDR3 DNA sequence: TGTTCCAGCAGCCCGACAGTGATTGAAGCTTTCTTT. Translating it yields CSSSPTVIEAFF.

The rearrangement links TRBV2 to TRBJ1-1; the match to TRBD1 covers 11 bases. Per germline, CDR1 SNHLY and CDR2 FYNNEI. The CDR3 is made up of 15 amino acids. V trimming: 3 bases; J trimming: 5 bases; junction bases outside the gene matches: 5. The CDR3 nucleotides are TGTGCCAGCAGTGATTCCCGGGACAGGGGGACTGAAGCTTTCTTT. This translates into CASSDSRDRGTEAFF.

The V call is TRBV2, the J call TRBJ2-7; possibly TRBD1 for D (6 bases). The germline V gene has CDR1 SNHLY and CDR2 FYNNEI. Trimming took 4 bases from V and 11 from J, leaving 12 bases between them. The CDR3 loop spans 11 amino acids. CDR3 in amino acids: CASSGQAKKYF. DNA for the CDR3: TGTGCCAGCAGTGGACAGGCAAAAAAGTACTTC. The entire variable domain, with the rest obtained from reference TRBV2 and TRBJ2-7, is as follows: EPEVTQTPSHQVTQMGQEVILRCVPISNHLYFYWYRQILGQKVEFLVSFYNNEISEKSEIFDDQFSVERPDGSNFTLKIRSTKLEDSAMYFCASSGQAKKYFGPGTRLTVT.

This chain links TRBV10-3 with TRBJ1-2, with TRBD1 identical over 9 bases. The CDR3 length is 15 residues. J gave up 5 bases and V 1 base, and 5 bases lay outside the gene matches. Germline V gene data show CDR1 as ENHRY and CDR2 as SYGVKD. The CDR3 protein is CAISELTGGMYGYTF. The CDR3 DNA reads TGTGCCATCAGTGAGTTGACAGGGGGGATGTATGGCTACACCTTC.

The table lists this clone with many counts. The rearrangement uses TRBV28 and TRBJ1-5; D perhaps matches TRBD1 (5 bases). V lost 5 bases, J lost 9 bases, and 20 bases lay in between. Germline values: CDR1 MDHEN, CDR2 SYDVKM. The CDR3 contains 15 residues. CDR3 region: CASSHIEDTQGPQHF. The CDR3 bases are TGTGCCAGCAGTCATATCGAGGACACCCAGGGGCCCCAGCATTTT.

The chain is built from TRBV5-8 and TRBJ1-1; D may be TRBD1 (6 bases). Germline CDR1 SGHTS, CDR2 YDEGEE. The CDR3 length is 14 residues. V was shortened by 4 bases and J by 8 bases, with 18 bases between the two germline ends. CDR3 in amino acids: CASSPSWGGEEAFF. The CDR3 DNA is TGTGCCAGCAGCCCTTCCTGGGGGGGCGAGGAAGCTTTCTTT.

The count of this clone is one. The CDR3 sequence is CASSLTGLAGDNEQFF. The CDR3 DNA follows: TGTGCCAGCAGCTTAACGGGACTAGCGGGTGACAATGAGCAGTTCTTC. V usage is TRBV7-3 and J usage is TRBJ2-1; TRBD2 agrees at 12 bases. The length of the CDR3 is 16 residues. V shed 0 bases and J 5 bases; nucleotides not matched to a gene: 2. Germline V gene sequence: CDR1 SGHTA, CDR2 FQGTGA.